Below are 6 T cell receptor beta chains sequenced from a single sample in a study of graft-versus-host responses after intestinal transplantation. Sequencing was performed with immunoSEQ multiplex PCR; in TCRdb, only in-frame clones are kept and a portion is missing. The sample consists of fewer than 90,000 clones, about 94% of them appearing once. Antigens of these TCRs are unknown. Sequenced material: unstimulated CD4+ T cells sorted from spleen or lymph node cells, taken before transplant. The source of these receptors is a human donor who was the organ donor for an intestinal transplant.

This chain connects TRBV5-1 to TRBJ2-1; TRBD2 matches 11 bases. This CDR3 is 14 amino acids long. V shed 1 base and J 9 bases; nucleotides not matched to a gene: 3. In germline, CDR1 is SGHRS, CDR2 YFSETQ. The CDR3 loop reads CASSLTLAGAEQFF. In DNA, the CDR3 is TGCGCCAGCAGCTTGACACTAGCGGGGGCTGAGCAGTTCTTC.

In this sample, this clone turned up a few times. The chain combines TRBV10-3 with TRBJ1-2; D may be TRBD1 (6 bases). V was cut by 2 bases and J by 4 bases, with 14 bases left in between. CDR3 length: 15 amino acids. Per the germline V gene, CDR1 is ENHRY and CDR2 is SYGVKD. The DNA for the CDR3 is TGTGCCATCAGTGAGCGAGGCCGGGGGGCCTATGGCTACACCTTC. It yields the protein CAISERGRGAYGYTF.

In nucleotides, the CDR3 is TGCGCCAGCAGCCGCGGGCAGGGGGGTGAAGAGACCCAGTACTTC. Encoded protein: CASSRGQGGEETQYF. This chain uses TRBV4-1 with TRBJ2-5; D is possibly TRBD1 (7 bases). The V gene's germline CDR1 is MGHRA and CDR2 YSYEKL. V was pared by 4 bases and J by 3 bases, with 15 bases between. The CDR3 loop spans 15 amino acids.

This clone appeared once. The genes are TRBV5-4 and TRBJ1-1, with 10 bases that match TRBD1. The V gene end was trimmed by 6 bases and the J gene end by 3 bases; junction bases not matched to a gene: 2. Germline CDR1 is SGHNT and CDR2 is YYREEE (reference sequence). The CDR3 sequence is 13 residues long. The CDR3 region is CASIGQGDTEAFF. The DNA for the CDR3 is TGTGCCAGCATCGGACAGGGGGACACTGAAGCTTTCTTT.

The chain is built from TRBV5-1 and TRBJ2-7; tentatively, D is TRBD1 (5 bases). Germline assignment: CDR1 SGHRS and CDR2 YFSETQ. The V gene lost 0 bases and the J gene lost 5 bases, with 12 bases spanning the gap. This CDR3 region has 14 residues. The CDR3 loop is CASSLVMGQDEQYF. The CDR3 DNA is TGCGCCAGCAGCTTGGTGATGGGGCAGGACGAGCAGTACTTC.

The chain recombines TRBV20-1 with TRBJ1-4; unclear D gene. The CDR3 length is 10 residues. CDR1 and CDR2 (germline): DFQATT, SNEGSKA (reference sequence). Trimming took off 3 bases at V and 7 bases at J, with 3 bases between the two ends. Here the CDR3 reads CSARGEKLFF. The CDR3 DNA is TGCAGTGCTAGGGGTGAAAAACTGTTTTTT.